The entry below describes one T cell receptor (beta chain). The antigen remains undetermined. The TCR beta libraries were generated through quantitative 5'-RACE incorporating molecular barcodes. TCRdb re-analysed the 5' RACE reads in MiXCR, keeping a single row per CDR3 protein. The sample contains under 450,000 distinct CDR3 sequences, roughly 22% of which appear only once. These data come from a study of CD8 T cells in ankylosing spondylitis. Study findings and constraints: Clones linked to disease were reported to show significant enrichment in matched ankylosing spondylitis synovial fluid. A number of the motif variants had already been described in reactive arthritis synovial fluid and blood.

This CDR3 region has 14 residues. V was trimmed by 5 bases and J by 10 bases, leaving 18 bases between them. The origin of this receptor is a male donor with ankylosing spondylitis or in good health (not recorded which). Sequenced: blood, either unsorted or a sorted T cell fraction (not recorded which). This rearrangement joins TRBV12-3 or TRBV12-4 to TRBJ2-1; D is possibly TRBD2 (7 bases). CDR3: CASSGPGRGAEQFF. The DNA of the CDR3 is TGTGCCAGCAGTGGCCCGGGACGGGGGGCCGAGCAGTTCTTC.